The 17 T cell receptor beta chains reported below all come from one sample, sequenced in a study of cytomegalovirus exposure and HLA in healthy donors. PCR involved 60 Vbeta and 13 Jbeta primers. The assay was immunoSEQ multiplex PCR, and TCRdb's table has in-frame clones only and misses some. This table holds about 67,000 clones. The sample taken for sequencing was PBMCs. These TCRs come from a woman aged 30 to 39 in good health and CMV-seronegative.

As concerns this clone: The junction does not match germline at one end; this may be a read error. This chain uses TRBV6-1 with TRBJ2-1; TRBD2 matches at 10 bases. Looked up from germline, CDR1 is MNHNS and CDR2 is SASEGT. The CDR3 is 16 amino acids. The CDR3 sequence: CASSQASGRAYNEQFF. The CDR3, as DNA: TGTGCCAGCAGTCAAGCGAGCGGGAGGGCCTACAATGAGCAGTTCTTC.

This sequence joins TRBV11-2 and TRBJ2-5; no reliable D call. CDR3 length equals 14 residues. V gave up 5 bases and J gave up 2 bases, with 12 bases separating them. CDR1 and CDR2 from the germline V gene are SGHAT and FQNNGV. The CDR3 sequence: CASSPHLTQETQYF. In nucleotides, the CDR3 is TGTGCCAGCAGCCCCCACTTAACTCAAGAGACCCAGTACTTC.

The chain employs TRBV27 and TRBJ1-1, with TRBD1 identical over 8 bases. The CDR3 contains 16 residues. After removal of 5 bases from V and 0 bases from J, the junction contained 8 bases not matched to a gene. Per germline, CDR1 MNHEY and CDR2 SMNVEV (reference sequence). The CDR3 sequence: CASSPPPTGVNTEAFF. The CDR3 region has the DNA TGTGCCAGCAGTCCCCCCCCGACAGGGGTGAACACTGAAGCTTTCTTT.

The chain couples TRBV28 to TRBJ2-3; 15 bases align to TRBD2. V was pared by 4 bases and J by 4 bases, with 3 bases of the junction left unmatched. Germline V gene data show CDR1 as MDHEN and CDR2 as SYDVKM. This CDR3 region has 16 residues. The CDR3 region has the DNA TGTGCCAGCAGTTCGAGGACTAGCGGGGGGGCAGATACGCAGTATTTT. It specifies CASSSRTSGGADTQYF.

The chain employs TRBV5-7 and TRBJ2-7; 14 bases line up with TRBD2. TRBV5-7 falls under the ORF class, with uncertain function. This CDR3 is 15 amino acids long. Trimming removed 5 bases from V and 5 bases from J; junction bases left unmatched: 6. The CDR3 here is CASRLGLAGEDEQYF. CDR3 DNA: TGTGCCAGCAGGCTGGGACTAGCGGGAGAGGACGAGCAGTACTTC.

J is TRBJ1-2 and V is TRBV4-1; 12 bases map to TRBD1. J gave up 8 bases and V 5 bases, and 9 bases lay outside the gene matches. Germline-derived CDR1 and CDR2 are MGHRA and YSYEKL. The CDR3 spans 15 residues. Here the CDR3 DNA reads TGCGCCAGCAGCTCACCGGGACAGGGGGCTCGCGGCTACACCTTC. Its protein is CASSSPGQGARGYTF.

The chain carries TRBV11-3 and TRBJ1-1, with 8 bases matching TRBD1. V trimming: 3 bases; J trimming: 1 base; junction bases outside the gene matches: 1. The CDR3 covers 14 residues. From germline, CDR1 is SGHNT and CDR2 YENEEA. The CDR3 loop is CASSFTGGNTEAFF. Written as DNA, the CDR3 is TGTGCCAGCAGCTTCACAGGGGGGAACACTGAAGCTTTCTTT.

The V gene is TRBV6-6, the J gene TRBJ2-1, with D possibly TRBD2 on 6 matching bases. The CDR3 runs to 14 residues. V lost 6 bases, J lost 7 bases, and 16 bases lay in between. The germline V gene has CDR1 MNHNY and CDR2 SVGAGI (reference sequence). CDR3 sequence: CASRPDSAGNEQFF. The CDR3 DNA is TGTGCCAGCAGACCGGACTCCGCGGGGAATGAGCAGTTCTTC.

This chain uses TRBV5-4 with TRBJ1-1; a weak D match, TRBD1 (6 bases). V lost 2 bases and J lost 4, with 9 bases in between. The CDR3 length is 13 residues. Germline loops: CDR1 SGHNT, CDR2 YYREEE (reference sequence). CDR3 protein: CASSFQGTTEAFF. The DNA of the CDR3 is TGTGCCAGCAGCTTTCAGGGGACCACTGAAGCTTTCTTT.

The chain couples TRBV28 to TRBJ2-7; D not resolved. The CDR3 is made up of 13 amino acids. V was cut by 6 bases and J by 5 bases, with 14 bases left in between. Germline V gene lookup returns CDR1 MDHEN and CDR2 SYDVKM. For the CDR3, the DNA is TGTGCCAGCAGCCTGCCAGGTCCCCACGAGCAGTACTTC. It is translated as CASSLPGPHEQYF.

The V gene is TRBV30, the J gene TRBJ1-1; no reliable D call. The germline CDR1 and CDR2 sequences are GTSNPN and SVGIG (reference sequence). The CDR3 is 16 amino acids. Deletions cut 0 bases from V and 1 base from J, with 15 bases between. The CDR3 loop reads CAWSVIVTGGNTEAFF. The CDR3 DNA is TGTGCCTGGAGTGTAATAGTTACTGGCGGGAACACTGAAGCTTTCTTT.

Points on this clone: The junction departs from the called germline gene at one end, perhaps through a read error. The CDR3 sequence: CAWRTGAPGQHQHF. The CDR3 region has the DNA TGTGCCTGGAGGACTGGGGCTCCAGGGCAGCACCAGCATTTT. The chain links TRBV30 to TRBJ1-5; TRBD1 is a possible D gene (5 bases). This CDR3 is built from 14 residues. The germline V gene has CDR1 GTSNPN and CDR2 SVGIG (reference sequence).

This chain connects TRBV4-1 to TRBJ1-2, with D unclear. Trimming stripped 1 base from V and 4 bases from J, with 16 bases between. Looked up from germline, CDR1 is MGHRA and CDR2 is YSYEKL. The CDR3 runs 16 residues. The CDR3, as DNA: TGCGCCAGCAGCCAAGCGGGGTCAGACCCAGGCTATGGCTACACCTTC. Translated, it gives CASSQAGSDPGYGYTF.

This chain links TRBV2 with TRBJ1-2; D might be TRBD1 (6 bases). The CDR3 extends over 14 amino acids. Looked up from germline, CDR1 is SNHLY and CDR2 is FYNNEI. Trimming left V 4 bases short and J 6 bases short, with 15 bases between. The chain's CDR3 is CASSASTGLDGYTF. The CDR3 DNA sequence: TGTGCCAGCAGTGCCTCAACAGGGTTGGATGGCTACACCTTC.

The chain uses TRBV7-9 and TRBJ2-3; 9 nucleotides align to TRBD2. The V gene's germline CDR1 is SEHNR and CDR2 FQNEAQ (reference sequence). V gave up 0 bases and J gave up 6 bases; unmatched junction bases: 4. This CDR3 is built from 15 residues. CDR3 sequence: CASSLAGGRADTQYF. CDR3 DNA: TGTGCCAGCAGCTTAGCTGGCGGGAGGGCGGATACGCAGTATTTT.

The chain has TRBV9 and TRBJ2-5; perhaps TRBD2 as D (6 bases). V was trimmed by 0 bases and J by 2 bases, leaving 17 bases between them. CDR1 and CDR2 (germline): SGDLS, YYNGEE. This CDR3 is 17 amino acids long. The CDR3 loop is CASSVAGGGGLQETQYF. DNA of the CDR3: TGTGCCAGCAGCGTAGCCGGGGGAGGAGGATTGCAAGAGACCCAGTACTTC. The whole variable domain, remainder taken from reference TRBV9 and TRBJ2-5, is DSGVTQTPKHLITATGQRVTLRCSPRSGDLSVYWYQQSLDQGLQFLIQYYNGEERAKGNILERFSAQQFPDLHSELNLSSLELGDSALYFCASSVAGGGGLQETQYFGPGTRLLVL.

V usage is TRBV11-3 and J usage is TRBJ2-2, with 7 positions matching TRBD2. The germline V gene has CDR1 SGHNT and CDR2 YENEEA. This CDR3 is built from 13 residues. V was pared by 6 bases and J by 7 bases, with 5 bases of the junction left unmatched. CDR3 in DNA: TGTGCCAGCAGGCCTGGGGGGGTCGGGGAGCTGTTTTTT. Its translation is CASRPGGVGELFF.